Described below is a single T cell receptor (beta chain) sequence and its context. There is no known antigen for this receptor. Base qualities are missing; no much larger clone stands one base away. The record originates from a study of cytomegalovirus exposure and HLA in healthy donors listed by TCRdb under 2017. With respect to the entire study: The roughly 670 repertoires of the first cohort and the 120 validation repertoires were produced on the same platform, according to a later analysis. The study was designed to test whether signatures of past pathogen exposure could be identified by cataloging public T cell receptors. In addition to the first cohort of about 650 subjects, a separate validation cohort of under 150 different subjects was used. To predict cytomegalovirus infection status, the study brought together high-throughput TCR immunosequencing, statistical association of individual TCRs with disease status, and machine learning. Results and caveats for the whole study, not just this receptor: All 120 or so repertoires were used to score co-occurrence in the validation cohort in a later analysis, because that analysis had no HLA typing for the cohort. Most TCR sequences were seen in very few donors, while some public TCRs were found in many individuals. The study gave a list of about 160 TCR beta chains associated with cytomegalovirus. The classifier was reported to diagnose cytomegalovirus status with high specificity and sensitivity in both the original and validation cohorts. The authors suggested that the approach could potentially be extended to other disease states and immunological phenotypes. In vitro tests confirmed that a few of the cytomegalovirus-associated TCR beta chains recognize cytomegalovirus antigens. Subsequent analysis determined that TCRs grouped into clusters in the first cohort also showed a tendency toward co-occurrence across the 90 to 150 validation repertoires, and roughly 95% of cluster scores exceeded 0.

The donors belonged to the validation cohort of roughly 120 subjects, which was separate from the roughly 680-subject first cohort. Library preparation was by the immunoSEQ multiplex PCR assay. In the original analysis: To diagnose cytomegalovirus status from the catalog of TCR beta chain sequences, a statistical classification framework was built. TCRdb provides this immuneACCESS table in a form limited to in-frame rearrangements. Some clones are lacking; in checked studies, under half of them reflect an unresolved V gene, and why the rest are absent is not known. V and J calls and clone size follow that table, whereas D and trimming were derived from the DNA. Within this sample are 210,000 or so clones, with about 90% of them counted one time only. Roughly 3% of the sample lies in the top ten. V gives up 3 bases and J gives up 4 bases, and the segment between their germline ends measures 16 bases. The germline V gene sets CDR1 to MNHNS and CDR2 to SASEGT. The CDR3 numbers 16 residues from cysteine through phenylalanine. Of all the DNA, just the CDR3 is kept, 48 bases in frame from base 1.

The sample was PBMCs. This chain is built from TRBV6-1 and TRBJ1-5; TRBD1 is a weak D gene call, 5 bases matching. This clonotype was obtained from a woman aged 18-29 years in good health and CMV-seronegative. The bases are TGTGCCAGCAGTGACGGCCCCTTAGGGGCTAATCAGCCCCAGCATTTT. This translates into CASSDGPLGANQPQHF.